This T cell receptor (beta chain) was identified during a study of regulatory T cells in long-lasting Graves disease. Findings and caveats of the study: Less diverse TCR repertoires were seen in persistent Graves' patients than in newly diagnosed ones.

This clonotype was detected a few times. The antigen remains undetermined. Arm-PCR of CDR3 regions and iRepertoire HTBI primers were the basis on which TCR beta libraries were built. TCRdb analysed the multiplex PCR reads with MiXCR anew, one entry per CDR3 protein. The sample contains about half a million distinct CDR3 sequences, 9.5% to 15% of which appear only once. Time point given: newly diagnosed GD, antithyroid drugs for less than 3 months. Preparation of the TCR library used RNA extracted from PBMCs. In addition, the sample was reused for a study of T cells in Graves' hyperthyroidism and ophthalmopathy.

This clonotype was sampled from a woman aged 25-40 years with Graves disease. Sample: peripheral blood mononuclear cells (PBMCs), taken at new diagnosis, from a patient treated with antithyroid drugs.

Written as DNA, the CDR3 is TGTGCCAGCAGCACAGGACAGATAAGGGGAACTGAAGCTTTCTTT. Translating it yields CASSTGQIRGTEAFF. The rearrangement uses TRBV5-6 and TRBJ1-1, with D possibly matching TRBD1 (6 bases). The V end was cut by 4 bases, the J end by 5 bases, with 18 bases between. CDR1 and CDR2 from the germline V gene are SGHDT and YYEEEE. There are 15 residues in the CDR3.